One sample yielded the 5 T cell receptor beta chains listed below, sequenced in a study of T-cell memory formation after mild COVID-19. TCRdb fed the 5' RACE reads into MiXCR, producing one record per CDR3 protein. This table holds over 350,000 distinct CDR3 sequences, more than 20% found once. The sequenced sample consisted of PBMCs or a T cell subset sorted from them (not recorded which). The receptors shown here come from an adult woman who had mild COVID-19 (a few samples of this study predate the infection). Cell type and time point are not known.

This clonotype has just one count. V gene TRBV20-1 combines with J gene TRBJ2-7; no firm D call. Trimming stripped 5 bases from V and 0 bases from J, with 11 bases between. Germline CDR1 and CDR2: DFQATT and SNEGSKA (reference sequence). This CDR3 is built from 13 residues. This CDR3 is CSADDQSSYEQYF. In DNA, the CDR3 is TGCAGTGCTGACGACCAGAGCTCCTACGAGCAGTACTTC.

This clonotype was detected many times. The CDR3 nucleotides are TGTGCCACCAGTGAGATTAGCGGGAGGATGGGCGAGACCCAGTACTTC. Protein: CATSEISGRMGETQYF. This chain links TRBV24-1 with TRBJ2-5; 10 bases line up with TRBD2. In germline, CDR1 is KGHDR, CDR2 SFDVKD. V lost 4 bases to trimming and J lost 5 bases; unmatched junction nucleotides: 9. The CDR3 is made up of 16 amino acids.

This clonotype has just a few counts. The chain combines TRBV7-2 with TRBJ2-7; 8 bases are a match to TRBD2. Trimming at V came to 5 bases and at J to 4 bases, leaving 16 bases not matched to a gene. The CDR3 runs 17 residues. CDR1 and CDR2 (germline): SGHTA, FQGNSA. The CDR3 loop is CASSPWRGDSGVYEQYF. For the CDR3, the DNA is TGTGCCAGCAGCCCCTGGAGGGGAGATAGCGGGGTTTACGAGCAGTACTTC.

This chain links TRBV10-3 with TRBJ2-5; perhaps TRBD1 as D (5 bases). V lost 6 bases and J lost 2, with 16 bases in between. CDR3 length: 15 amino acids. Looked up from germline, CDR1 is ENHRY and CDR2 is SYGVKD. CDR3 sequence (DNA): TGTGCCATCAGAAAAGGGGCAGGGAATCAAGAGACCCAGTACTTC. It translates to CAIRKGAGNQETQYF.

V and J are TRBV7-3 and TRBJ1-1, with D perhaps matching TRBD1 (6 bases). The CDR3 sequence is 16 residues long. From germline, CDR1 is SGHTA and CDR2 FQGTGA. V was cut by 1 base and J by 0 bases, with 12 bases left in between. The CDR3 sequence is CASSLMGGPMNTEAFF. The CDR3, as DNA: TGTGCCAGCAGCTTAATGGGGGGCCCAATGAACACTGAAGCTTTCTTT.